This T cell receptor (beta chain) originates from a study of blood T cell repertoires in COVID-19. The germline CDR1 and CDR2 sequences are WSHSY and SAAADI. The ends were cut back, 2 bases at V and 4 bases at J, with 11 bases in the middle. The CDR3 is 14 residues long. Using immunoSEQ multiplex PCR, the repertoire was profiled, and TCRdb retains in-frame clones only, with some absent. The repertoire holds about 35,000 clones, approximately 85% seen once, with 44% in the top ten. This sequence originates from a man between 60 and 70 years old with active or convalescent COVID-19. V is TRBV10-2 and J is TRBJ2-5, with D maybe TRBD2 (6 bases). Sequences were obtained from peripheral blood. As DNA, the CDR3 is TGCGCCAGCAGTGAGCCGGGGAGGCTAGAGACCCAGTACTTC. This translates into CASSEPGRLETQYF.